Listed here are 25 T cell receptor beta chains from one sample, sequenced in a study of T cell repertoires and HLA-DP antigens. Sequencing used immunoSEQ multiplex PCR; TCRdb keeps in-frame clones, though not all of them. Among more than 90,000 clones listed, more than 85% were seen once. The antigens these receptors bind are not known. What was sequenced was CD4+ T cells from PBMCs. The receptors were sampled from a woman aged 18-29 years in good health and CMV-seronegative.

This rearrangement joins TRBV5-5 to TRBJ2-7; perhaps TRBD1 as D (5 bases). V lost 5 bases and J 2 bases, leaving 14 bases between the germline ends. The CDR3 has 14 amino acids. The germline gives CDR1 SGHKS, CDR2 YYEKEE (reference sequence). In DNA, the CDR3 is TGTGCCAGCAGAAAGAACCAGGGAACCTACGAGCAGTACTTC. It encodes CASRKNQGTYEQYF.

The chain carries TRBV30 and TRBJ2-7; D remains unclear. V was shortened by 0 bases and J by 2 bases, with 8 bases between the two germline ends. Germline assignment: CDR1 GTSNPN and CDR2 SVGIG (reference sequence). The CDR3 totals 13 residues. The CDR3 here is CAWSVAGPYEQYF. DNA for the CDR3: TGTGCCTGGAGTGTAGCCGGACCCTACGAGCAGTACTTC. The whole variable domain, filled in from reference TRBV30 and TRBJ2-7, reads SQTIHQWPATLVQPVGSPLSLECTVEGTSNPNLYWYRQAAGRGLQLLFYSVGIGQISSEVPQNLSASRPQDRQFILSSKKLLLSDSGFYLCAWSVAGPYEQYFGPGTRLTVT.

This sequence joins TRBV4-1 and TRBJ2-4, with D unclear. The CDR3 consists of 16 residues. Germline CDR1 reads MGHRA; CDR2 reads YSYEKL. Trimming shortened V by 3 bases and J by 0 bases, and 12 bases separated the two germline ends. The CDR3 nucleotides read TGCGCCAGCAGCCAGGCCAATAGTGTAGCCAAAAACATTCAGTACTTC. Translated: CASSQANSVAKNIQYF.

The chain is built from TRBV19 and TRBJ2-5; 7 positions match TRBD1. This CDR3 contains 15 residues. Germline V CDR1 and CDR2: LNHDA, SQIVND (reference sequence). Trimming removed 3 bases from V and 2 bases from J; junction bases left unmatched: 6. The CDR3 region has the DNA TGTGCCAGTAGTATTTTGGGACAGAAACAAGAGACCCAGTACTTC. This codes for CASSILGQKQETQYF.

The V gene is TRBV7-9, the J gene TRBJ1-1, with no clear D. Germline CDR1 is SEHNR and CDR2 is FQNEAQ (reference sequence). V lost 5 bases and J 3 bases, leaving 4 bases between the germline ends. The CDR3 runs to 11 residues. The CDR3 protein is CASSRYTEAFF. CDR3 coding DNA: TGTGCCAGCAGCCGCTACACTGAAGCTTTCTTT.

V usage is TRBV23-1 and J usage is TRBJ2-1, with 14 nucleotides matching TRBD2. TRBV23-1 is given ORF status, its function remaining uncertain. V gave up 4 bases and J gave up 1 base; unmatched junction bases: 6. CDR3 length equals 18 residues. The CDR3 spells CASSPGTSGRLSYNEQFF. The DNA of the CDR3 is TGCGCCAGCAGTCCAGGGACTAGCGGGAGACTATCCTACAATGAGCAGTTCTTC.

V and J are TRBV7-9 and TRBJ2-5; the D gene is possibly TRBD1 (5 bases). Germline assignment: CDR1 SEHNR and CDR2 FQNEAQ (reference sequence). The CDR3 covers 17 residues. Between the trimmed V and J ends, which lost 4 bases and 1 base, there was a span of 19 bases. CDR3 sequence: CASSSQERVRAQETQYF. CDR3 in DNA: TGTGCCAGCAGCTCACAGGAAAGGGTCAGGGCCCAAGAGACCCAGTACTTC.

As DNA, the CDR3 is TGTGCCAGCAGCGAACCTCGCCTATACGAGCAGTACGTC. Protein: CASSEPRLYEQYV. The V call is TRBV7-6, the J call TRBJ2-7; D unresolved. The CDR3 consists of 13 residues. Germline V gives CDR1 SGHVS, CDR2 FNYEAQ. Trimming stripped 5 bases from V and 4 bases from J, with 12 bases between.

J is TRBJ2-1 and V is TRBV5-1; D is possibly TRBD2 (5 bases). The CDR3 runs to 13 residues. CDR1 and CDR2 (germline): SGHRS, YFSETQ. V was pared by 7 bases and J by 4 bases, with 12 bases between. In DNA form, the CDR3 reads TGCGCCAGCCACTTCGGGATTTACAATGAGCAGTTCTTC. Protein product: CASHFGIYNEQFF.

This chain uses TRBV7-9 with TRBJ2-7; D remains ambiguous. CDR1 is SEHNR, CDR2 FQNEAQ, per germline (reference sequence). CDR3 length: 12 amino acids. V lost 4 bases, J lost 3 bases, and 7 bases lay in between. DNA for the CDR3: TGTGCCAGCAGCTCGAACAGCTACGAGCAGTACTTC. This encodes CASSSNSYEQYF.

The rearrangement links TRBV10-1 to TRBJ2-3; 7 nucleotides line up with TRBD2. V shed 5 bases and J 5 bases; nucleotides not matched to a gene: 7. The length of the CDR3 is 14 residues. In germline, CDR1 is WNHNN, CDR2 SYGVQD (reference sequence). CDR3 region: CASSNGRPEDTQYF. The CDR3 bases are TGCGCCAGCAGTAACGGGAGGCCCGAAGATACGCAGTATTTT.

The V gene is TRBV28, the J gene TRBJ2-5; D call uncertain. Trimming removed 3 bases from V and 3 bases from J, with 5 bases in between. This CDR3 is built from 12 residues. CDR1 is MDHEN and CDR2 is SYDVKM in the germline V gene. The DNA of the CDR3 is TGTGCCAGCAGTTTGAGAGAAGAGACCCAGTACTTC. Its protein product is CASSLREETQYF. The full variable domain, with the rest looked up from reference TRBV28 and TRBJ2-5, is DVKVTQSSRYLVKRTGEKVFLECVQDMDHENMFWYRQDPGLGLRLIYFSYDVKMKEKGDIPEGYSVSREKKERFSLILESASTNQTSMYLCASSLREETQYFGPGTRLLVL.

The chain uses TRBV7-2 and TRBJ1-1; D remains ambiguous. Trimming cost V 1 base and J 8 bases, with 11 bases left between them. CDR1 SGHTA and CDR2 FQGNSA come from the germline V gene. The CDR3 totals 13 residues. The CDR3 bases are TGTGCCAGCAGCTTAGGCCCAATTGGGGAAGCTTTCTTT. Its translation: CASSLGPIGEAFF.

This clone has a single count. The CDR3 nucleotides read TGTGCCAGCAGCCCACCTTTGGGGGTAATGAACACTGAAGCTTTCTTT. This gives the protein CASSPPLGVMNTEAFF. The chain has TRBV7-9 and TRBJ1-1, with D possibly matching TRBD1 (5 bases). The CDR3 consists of 16 residues. Deletions cut 5 bases from V and 0 bases from J, with 16 bases between. Germline V gene data show CDR1 as SEHNR and CDR2 as FQNEAQ (reference sequence).

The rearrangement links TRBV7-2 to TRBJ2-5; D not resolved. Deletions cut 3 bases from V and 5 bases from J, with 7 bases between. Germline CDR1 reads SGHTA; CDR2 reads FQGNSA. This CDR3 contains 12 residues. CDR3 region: CASSFNRETQYF. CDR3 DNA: TGTGCCAGCAGCTTTAACCGCGAGACCCAGTACTTC. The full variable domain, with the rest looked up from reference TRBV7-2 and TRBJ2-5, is GAGVSQSPSNKVTEKGKDVELRCDPISGHTALYWYRQSLGQGLEFLIYFQGNSAPDKSGLPSDRFSAERTGGSVSTLTIQRTQQEDSAVYLCASSFNRETQYFGPGTRLLVL.

The CDR3 DNA follows: TGTGCCAGCAGATGGACGCCCGGAAACACCATATATTTT. Translating gives CASRWTPGNTIYF. The J gene is TRBJ1-3, the V gene TRBV6-1; D unclear. Trimming took 6 bases from V and 4 from J, leaving 10 bases between them. Looked up from germline, CDR1 is MNHNS and CDR2 is SASEGT. This CDR3 comprises 13 residues.

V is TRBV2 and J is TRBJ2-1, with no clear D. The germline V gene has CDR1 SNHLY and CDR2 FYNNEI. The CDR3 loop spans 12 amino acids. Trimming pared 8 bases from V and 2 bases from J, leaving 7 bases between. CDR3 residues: CASQDPYNEQFF. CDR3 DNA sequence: TGTGCCAGCCAGGACCCCTACAATGAGCAGTTCTTC.

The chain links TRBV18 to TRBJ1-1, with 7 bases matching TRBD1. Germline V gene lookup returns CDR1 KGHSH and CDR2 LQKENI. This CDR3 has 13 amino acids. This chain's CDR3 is CASRDRMNTEAFF. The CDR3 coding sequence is TGTGCATCGAGGGACAGAATGAACACTGAAGCTTTCTTT.

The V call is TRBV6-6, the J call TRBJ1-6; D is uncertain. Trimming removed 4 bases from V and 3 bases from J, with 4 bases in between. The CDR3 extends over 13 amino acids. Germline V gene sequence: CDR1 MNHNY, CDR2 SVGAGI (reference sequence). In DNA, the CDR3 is TGTGCCAGCAGTTTCATCTATAATTCACCCCTCCACTTT. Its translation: CASSFIYNSPLHF.

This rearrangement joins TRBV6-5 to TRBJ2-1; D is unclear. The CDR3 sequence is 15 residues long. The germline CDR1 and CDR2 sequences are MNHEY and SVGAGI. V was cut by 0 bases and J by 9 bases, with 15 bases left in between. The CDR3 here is CASSYSTISSGEQFF. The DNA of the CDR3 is TGTGCCAGCAGTTACTCGACAATCTCTTCGGGTGAGCAGTTCTTC.

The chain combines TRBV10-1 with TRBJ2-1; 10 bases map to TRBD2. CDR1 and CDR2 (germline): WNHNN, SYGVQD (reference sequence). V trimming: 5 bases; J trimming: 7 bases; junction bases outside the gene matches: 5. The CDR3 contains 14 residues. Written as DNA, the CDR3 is TGCGCCAGCAGTCGGACTAGCGGAGCTAATGAGCAGTTCTTC. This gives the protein CASSRTSGANEQFF.

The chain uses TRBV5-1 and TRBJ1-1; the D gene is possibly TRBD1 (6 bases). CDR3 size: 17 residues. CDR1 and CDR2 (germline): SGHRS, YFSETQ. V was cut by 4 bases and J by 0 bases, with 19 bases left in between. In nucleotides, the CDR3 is TGCGCCAGCAGCCCTAACCCACAGGGTGGGATGAACACTGAAGCTTTCTTT. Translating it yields CASSPNPQGGMNTEAFF.

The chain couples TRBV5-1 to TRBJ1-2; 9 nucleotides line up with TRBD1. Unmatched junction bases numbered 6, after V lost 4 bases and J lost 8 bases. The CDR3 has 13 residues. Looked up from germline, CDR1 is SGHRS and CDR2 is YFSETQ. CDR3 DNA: TGCGCCAGCAGCCTAGGGACAGGGAGGGGCTACACCTTC. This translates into CASSLGTGRGYTF.

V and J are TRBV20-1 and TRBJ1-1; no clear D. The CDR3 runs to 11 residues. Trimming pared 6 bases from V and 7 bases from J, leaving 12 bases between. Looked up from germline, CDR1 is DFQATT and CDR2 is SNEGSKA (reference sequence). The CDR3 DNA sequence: TGCAGTGCCCCGGGCATGAATGAAGCTTTCTTT. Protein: CSAPGMNEAFF.

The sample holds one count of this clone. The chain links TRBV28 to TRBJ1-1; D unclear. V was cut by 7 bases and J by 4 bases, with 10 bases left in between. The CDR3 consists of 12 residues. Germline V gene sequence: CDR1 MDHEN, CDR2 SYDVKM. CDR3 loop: CASTSPPTEAFF. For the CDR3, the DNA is TGTGCCAGCACCTCACCCCCCACTGAAGCTTTCTTT.